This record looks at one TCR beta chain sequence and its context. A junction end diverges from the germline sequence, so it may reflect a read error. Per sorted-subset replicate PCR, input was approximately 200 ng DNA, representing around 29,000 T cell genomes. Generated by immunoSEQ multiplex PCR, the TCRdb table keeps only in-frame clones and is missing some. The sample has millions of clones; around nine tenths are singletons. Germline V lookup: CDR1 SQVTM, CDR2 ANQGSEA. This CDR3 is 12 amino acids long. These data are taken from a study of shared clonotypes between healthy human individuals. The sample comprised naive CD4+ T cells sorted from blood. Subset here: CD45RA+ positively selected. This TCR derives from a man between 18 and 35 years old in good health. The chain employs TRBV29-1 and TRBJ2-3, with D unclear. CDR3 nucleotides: TGCAGCGTTGATCCCAGCATAGATACGCAGTATTTT. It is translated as CSVDPSIDTQYF.